This is a list of T cell receptor beta chains from one sample in a study of cytomegalovirus exposure and HLA in healthy donors. Using immunoSEQ multiplex PCR, the repertoire was profiled, and TCRdb retains in-frame clones only, with some absent. The profile covers around 170,000 clones, with approximately 80% appearing a single time and roughly 1.4% taken by the ten largest. Material: PBMCs. The origin of the receptors is a girl aged 10-17 years in good health and CMV-seropositive. The CDR3 runs from the conserved cysteine through the conserved F or W. The D gene is left open where the match is weak. Size values are once, few and many counts, or a class for expanded clones, and some rows have none.

CDR3 length: 15
clone size: -
D gene: TRBD1
V gene: TRBV30
J gene: TRBJ2-1
CDR3 DNA: TGTGCCTGGAGTGTCAGGGGGACCCACTACAATGAGCAGTTCTTC
CDR3 protein: CAWSVRGTHYNEQFF

CDR3 length: 15
clone size: -
D gene: TRBD1
V gene: TRBV5-1
J gene: TRBJ2-7
CDR3 DNA: TGCGCCAGCAGCGGAGGGGACAGGAGATCCTACGAGCAGTACTTC
CDR3 protein: CASSGGDRRSYEQYF

CDR3 length: 15
clone size: -
D gene: TRBD2
V gene: TRBV27
J gene: TRBJ2-1
CDR3 DNA: TGTGCCAGCAGTAAGGGAGCGGGAGGTAACAATGAGCAGTTCTTC
CDR3 protein: CASSKGAGGNNEQFF

CDR3 length: 13
clone size: few
D gene: -
V gene: TRBV27
J gene: TRBJ2-1
CDR3 DNA: TGTGCCAGCAGCCTGGGACTCTACAATGAGCAGTTCTTC
CDR3 protein: CASSLGLYNEQFF

CDR3 length: 15
clone size: few
D gene: TRBD1
V gene: TRBV7-3
J gene: TRBJ1-2
CDR3 DNA: TGTGCCAGCAGCTTAACCCAGGGACAGGGCCATGGCTACACCTTC
CDR3 protein: CASSLTQGQGHGYTF

CDR3 length: 16
clone size: -
D gene: TRBD2
V gene: TRBV10-1
J gene: TRBJ2-7
CDR3 DNA: TGCGCCAGCAGTGAATCCGGACTAGCGGGAATCTACGAGCAGTACTTC
CDR3 protein: CASSESGLAGIYEQYF

CDR3 length: 15
clone size: once
D gene: TRBD2
V gene: TRBV15
J gene: TRBJ2-7
CDR3 DNA: TGTGCCACCAGCAAAACCGGGACTAGTATCTACGAGCAGTACTTC
CDR3 protein: CATSKTGTSIYEQYF

CDR3 length: 17
clone size: -
D gene: TRBD2
V gene: TRBV27
J gene: TRBJ2-7
CDR3 DNA: TGTGCCAGCAGTAATCACAGACTAGCGGATAGCTCCTACGAGCAGTACTTC
CDR3 protein: CASSNHRLADSSYEQYF

CDR3 length: 14
clone size: -
D gene: TRBD2
V gene: TRBV19
J gene: TRBJ2-1
CDR3 DNA: TGTGCCAGTAGTGTAACTAGCGGGCACAATGAGCAGTTCTTC
CDR3 protein: CASSVTSGHNEQFF

CDR3 length: 15
clone size: few
D gene: -
V gene: TRBV7-9
J gene: TRBJ2-5
CDR3 DNA: TGTGCCAGCAGCTCGCAGGGCAGTATCTTAGAGACCCAGTACTTC
CDR3 protein: CASSSQGSILETQYF

CDR3 length: 16
clone size: -
D gene: TRBD2
V gene: TRBV11-2
J gene: TRBJ2-1
CDR3 DNA: TGTGCCAGCAGCTTATCGACTAGCGGGGGAAGAGGCGAGCAGTTCTTC
CDR3 protein: CASSLSTSGGRGEQFF

CDR3 length: 15
clone size: -
D gene: TRBD2
V gene: TRBV5-1
J gene: TRBJ2-7
CDR3 DNA: TGCGCCAGCAGTGCCACTGGTCTAGCGGGAGACGAGCAGTACTTC
CDR3 protein: CASSATGLAGDEQYF

CDR3 length: 14
clone size: -
D gene: -
V gene: TRBV5-1
J gene: TRBJ2-7
CDR3 DNA: TGCGCCAGCAGCTTGGGGACAGACTCCTACGAGCAGTACTTC
CDR3 protein: CASSLGTDSYEQYF

CDR3 length: 15
clone size: -
D gene: -
V gene: TRBV19
J gene: TRBJ1-2
CDR3 DNA: TGTGCCAGTAGAGACTTGAGGGACACTCTCTATGGCTACACCTTC
CDR3 protein: CASRDLRDTLYGYTF

CDR3 length: 11
clone size: -
D gene: -
V gene: TRBV30
J gene: TRBJ1-1
CDR3 DNA: TGTGCCTGGATGCAGTACACTGAAGCTTTCTTT
CDR3 protein: CAWMQYTEAFF

CDR3 length: 13
clone size: -
D gene: -
V gene: TRBV9
J gene: TRBJ2-3
CDR3 DNA: TGTGCCAGCAGCGTCCTAGCGACAGATACGCAGTATTTT
CDR3 protein: CASSVLATDTQYF

CDR3 length: 15
clone size: -
D gene: -
V gene: TRBV4-1
J gene: TRBJ1-1
CDR3 DNA: TGCGCCAGCAGCCAAGAGGCCAGGGGAAACACTGAAGCTTTCTTT
CDR3 protein: CASSQEARGNTEAFF

CDR3 length: 16
clone size: -
D gene: TRBD2
V gene: TRBV27
J gene: TRBJ2-7
CDR3 DNA: TGTGCCAGCAGTTTCCTCCGCGGGGGGAGCTCCTACGAGCAGTACTTC
CDR3 protein: CASSFLRGGSSYEQYF

CDR3 length: 15
clone size: few
D gene: -
V gene: TRBV10-3
J gene: TRBJ1-1
CDR3 DNA: TGTGCCATCAGTGAGGTACAGGGTAGGAACACTGAAGCTTTCTTT
CDR3 protein: CAISEVQGRNTEAFF

CDR3 length: 12
clone size: -
D gene: -
V gene: TRBV7-6
J gene: TRBJ2-3
CDR3 DNA: TGTGCCAGCGCGGCGGTTGCAGATACGCAGTATTTT
CDR3 protein: CASAAVADTQYF

CDR3 length: 14
clone size: -
D gene: -
V gene: TRBV5-1
J gene: TRBJ2-3
CDR3 DNA: TGCGCCAGCGGGGGGTATTCCAACACAGATACGCAGTATTTT
CDR3 protein: CASGGYSNTDTQYF

CDR3 length: 13
clone size: few
D gene: -
V gene: TRBV9
J gene: TRBJ1-1
CDR3 DNA: TGTGCCAGCAGCCCTGGGGCAGGCACTGAAGCTTTCTTT
CDR3 protein: CASSPGAGTEAFF

CDR3 length: 16
clone size: -
D gene: TRBD2
V gene: TRBV2
J gene: TRBJ2-3
CDR3 DNA: TGTGCCAGCAGTGGACTGACTAGCGGGAGGGCAGATACGCAGTATTTT
CDR3 protein: CASSGLTSGRADTQYF

CDR3 length: 15
clone size: -
D gene: -
V gene: TRBV7-9
J gene: TRBJ2-2
CDR3 DNA: TGTGCCAGCCGGGCAGAAGGAGGGATGACCGGGGAGCTGTTTTTT
CDR3 protein: CASRAEGGMTGELFF

CDR3 length: 17
clone size: -
D gene: TRBD2
V gene: TRBV4-2
J gene: TRBJ2-2
CDR3 DNA: TGTGCCAGCAGCCAAAGTCAGACTAGCGGGAGCCCCGGGGAGCTGTTTTTT
CDR3 protein: CASSQSQTSGSPGELFF

CDR3 length: 15
clone size: once
D gene: -
V gene: TRBV5-8
J gene: TRBJ1-1
CDR3 DNA: TGTGCCAGCAGCCCGAATCCTAGCATGAACACTGAAGCTTTCTTT
CDR3 protein: CASSPNPSMNTEAFF

CDR3 length: 15
clone size: few
D gene: TRBD1
V gene: TRBV10-3
J gene: TRBJ2-7
CDR3 DNA: TGTGCCATCTCAGATCGGGACAGGCTCTCCTACGAGCAGTACTTC
CDR3 protein: CAISDRDRLSYEQYF

CDR3 length: 13
clone size: -
D gene: TRBD1
V gene: TRBV29-1
J gene: TRBJ1-2
CDR3 DNA: TGCAGCGTTGGAGGGACAGGGCAATATGGCTACACCTTC
CDR3 protein: CSVGGTGQYGYTF

CDR3 length: 15
clone size: -
D gene: -
V gene: TRBV11-2
J gene: TRBJ2-1
CDR3 DNA: TGTGCCAGCAGCTTAGCCCCCGAGACACCCAATGAGCAGTTCTTC
CDR3 protein: CASSLAPETPNEQFF

CDR3 length: 15
clone size: -
D gene: TRBD1
V gene: TRBV19
J gene: TRBJ2-7
CDR3 DNA: TGTGCCAGTAGATCTCAGGGACAGGGCTCCTACGAGCAGTACTTC
CDR3 protein: CASRSQGQGSYEQYF

CDR3 length: 14
clone size: -
D gene: TRBD1
V gene: TRBV9
J gene: TRBJ1-2
CDR3 DNA: TGTGCCAGCGGCGTTGGACAGGCTAGCTATGGCTACACCTTC
CDR3 protein: CASGVGQASYGYTF

CDR3 length: 17
clone size: few
D gene: -
V gene: TRBV30
J gene: TRBJ1-3
CDR3 DNA: TGTGCCTGGAGTGTACAGGCGGGGCAGATCTCTGGAAACACCATATATTTT
CDR3 protein: CAWSVQAGQISGNTIYF

CDR3 length: 18
clone size: -
D gene: -
V gene: TRBV7-6
J gene: TRBJ2-3
CDR3 DNA: TGTGCCAGCAGCTTAATAGTCGGGAGTCTTCGGTCAGTGGATACGCAGTATTTT
CDR3 protein: CASSLIVGSLRSVDTQYF

CDR3 length: 18
clone size: -
D gene: -
V gene: TRBV15
J gene: TRBJ1-1
CDR3 DNA: TGTGCCACCAGCAGAGACGCGAGTCTCTCTTATACGAACACTGAAGCTTTCTTT
CDR3 protein: CATSRDASLSYTNTEAFF

CDR3 length: 18
clone size: -
D gene: TRBD2
V gene: TRBV13
J gene: TRBJ2-3
CDR3 DNA: TGTGCCAGCAGCTCAGATGCACCTCTAGCGGGAGAGGGAGATACGCAGTATTTT
CDR3 protein: CASSSDAPLAGEGDTQYF

CDR3 length: 15
clone size: -
D gene: -
V gene: TRBV7-8
J gene: TRBJ1-2
CDR3 DNA: TGTGCCAGCAGCGTCCTTGTGGGGCAAGACTATGGCTACACCTTC
CDR3 protein: CASSVLVGQDYGYTF

CDR3 length: 15
clone size: -
D gene: TRBD2
V gene: TRBV4-2
J gene: TRBJ2-7
CDR3 DNA: TGTGCCAGCAGCCAAGAACTAGCGGGGACTAAGGAGCAGTACTTC
CDR3 protein: CASSQELAGTKEQYF

CDR3 length: 16
clone size: once
D gene: TRBD1
V gene: TRBV7-6
J gene: TRBJ1-2
CDR3 DNA: TGTGCCAGCAGCCCGTCCCGGGACAGCTTAAACTATGGCTACACCTTC
CDR3 protein: CASSPSRDSLNYGYTF

CDR3 length: 13
clone size: -
D gene: -
V gene: TRBV18
J gene: TRBJ2-7
CDR3 DNA: TGTGCCAGCCAAATGAGCGAAGCCTACGAGCAGTACTTC
CDR3 protein: CASQMSEAYEQYF

CDR3 length: 13
clone size: -
D gene: TRBD1
V gene: TRBV30
J gene: TRBJ2-7
CDR3 DNA: TGTGCCTGGGGATCGGGACAGTCCTACGAGCAGTACTTC
CDR3 protein: CAWGSGQSYEQYF

CDR3 length: 15
clone size: few
D gene: TRBD1
V gene: TRBV19
J gene: TRBJ1-3
CDR3 DNA: TGTGCCAGTAGAACCGGGACAGGGGCTGGAAACACCATATATTTT
CDR3 protein: CASRTGTGAGNTIYF

CDR3 length: 11
clone size: few
D gene: -
V gene: TRBV11-2
J gene: TRBJ2-1
CDR3 DNA: TGTGCCAGCAGAATACGGGGTGAGCAGTTCTTC
CDR3 protein: CASRIRGEQFF

CDR3 length: 14
clone size: -
D gene: -
V gene: TRBV2
J gene: TRBJ1-5
CDR3 DNA: TGTGCCAGCACGGTAGGGACATTCAATCAGCCCCAGCATTTT
CDR3 protein: CASTVGTFNQPQHF

CDR3 length: 16
clone size: -
D gene: -
V gene: TRBV19
J gene: TRBJ2-6
CDR3 DNA: TGTGCCAGTAGTATTTACGGGGAATCTGGGGCCAACGTCCTGACTTTC
CDR3 protein: CASSIYGESGANVLTF

CDR3 length: 15
clone size: -
D gene: TRBD2
V gene: TRBV7-2
J gene: TRBJ2-3
CDR3 DNA: TGTGCCAGCAGTTTAGGAGGGACTAGCGGCGATACGCAGTATTTT
CDR3 protein: CASSLGGTSGDTQYF

CDR3 length: 16
clone size: -
D gene: -
V gene: TRBV7-2
J gene: TRBJ1-5
CDR3 DNA: TGTGCCAGCAGCTTACAGGGCCAGCGAGGCAATCAGCCCCAGCATTTT
CDR3 protein: CASSLQGQRGNQPQHF

CDR3 length: 15
clone size: -
D gene: TRBD2
V gene: TRBV6-5
J gene: TRBJ2-7
CDR3 DNA: TGTGCCAGCAGTTATAGACTAGCGGACCCCTACGAGCAGTACTTC
CDR3 protein: CASSYRLADPYEQYF

CDR3 length: 14
clone size: -
D gene: TRBD2
V gene: TRBV6-1
J gene: TRBJ2-3
CDR3 DNA: TGTGCCAGCACCCCTAGCGGGGTGGCGGATACGCAGTATTTT
CDR3 protein: CASTPSGVADTQYF

CDR3 length: 15
clone size: -
D gene: -
V gene: TRBV9
J gene: TRBJ2-2
CDR3 DNA: TGTGCCAGCAGCTCCTCCCTGTACGGCACCGGGGAGCTGTTTTTT
CDR3 protein: CASSSSLYGTGELFF

CDR3 length: 15
clone size: -
D gene: -
V gene: TRBV6-5
J gene: TRBJ1-3
CDR3 DNA: TGTGCCAGCAGTTACTCGGGGGGGTCTGGAAACACCATATATTTT
CDR3 protein: CASSYSGGSGNTIYF

CDR3 length: 16
clone size: once
D gene: -
V gene: TRBV27
J gene: TRBJ1-5
CDR3 DNA: TGTGCCAGCGCAGTACTGGGGGGGTATAGCAATCAGCCCCAGCATTTT
CDR3 protein: CASAVLGGYSNQPQHF

CDR3 length: 14
clone size: -
D gene: TRBD1
V gene: TRBV25-1
J gene: TRBJ1-5
CDR3 DNA: TGTGCCAGCAGTGAACACTCAGGGGGTCAGCCCCAGCATTTT
CDR3 protein: CASSEHSGGQPQHF

CDR3 length: 18
clone size: -
D gene: -
V gene: TRBV21-1
J gene: TRBJ1-2
CDR3 DNA: TGTGCCAGCAGCTGGACAGGGGAAAGGGTTTTAGCTAACTATGGCTACACCTTC
CDR3 protein: CASSWTGERVLANYGYTF

CDR3 length: 15
clone size: once
D gene: TRBD2
V gene: TRBV7-6
J gene: TRBJ2-1
CDR3 DNA: TGTGCCAGCAGCTTAGGGCTAGCGGATTACAATGAGCAGTTCTTC
CDR3 protein: CASSLGLADYNEQFF

CDR3 length: 13
clone size: once
D gene: -
V gene: TRBV19
J gene: TRBJ1-3
CDR3 DNA: TGTGCCAGTAGTAGGGCAGCTGGAAACACCATATATTTT
CDR3 protein: CASSRAAGNTIYF

CDR3 length: 12
clone size: -
D gene: -
V gene: TRBV2
J gene: TRBJ2-7
CDR3 DNA: TGTGCCACACAGGGAAGCTCCTACGAGCAGTACTTC
CDR3 protein: CATQGSSYEQYF

CDR3 length: 18
clone size: -
D gene: -
V gene: TRBV9
J gene: TRBJ2-7
CDR3 DNA: TGTGCCAGCAGCGCGCCCTCGAAGGAGGGAAGGCGATGGAACGAGCAGTACTTC
CDR3 protein: CASSAPSKEGRRWNEQYF

CDR3 length: 16
clone size: few
D gene: -
V gene: TRBV5-1
J gene: TRBJ2-7
CDR3 DNA: TGCGCCAGCAGCTTGGATAGCGGGACAGTCTCCTACGAGCAGTACTTC
CDR3 protein: CASSLDSGTVSYEQYF

CDR3 length: 12
clone size: -
D gene: TRBD2
V gene: TRBV10-1
J gene: TRBJ2-1
CDR3 DNA: TGCGCCAGCGGGAGGGTAGACAATGAGCAGTTCTTC
CDR3 protein: CASGRVDNEQFF

CDR3 length: 15
clone size: once
D gene: -
V gene: TRBV10-1
J gene: TRBJ2-2
CDR3 DNA: TGCGCCAGCACCGGGGGTAGCGACAACACCGGGGAGCTGTTTTTT
CDR3 protein: CASTGGSDNTGELFF